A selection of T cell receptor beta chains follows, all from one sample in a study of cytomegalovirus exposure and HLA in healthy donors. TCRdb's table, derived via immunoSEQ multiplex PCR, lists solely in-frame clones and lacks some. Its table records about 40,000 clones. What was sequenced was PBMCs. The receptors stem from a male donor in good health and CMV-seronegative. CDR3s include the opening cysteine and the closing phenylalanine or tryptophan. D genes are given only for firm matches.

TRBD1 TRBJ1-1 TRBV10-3 CAISGQGVTEAFF TGTGCCATCAGCGGACAGGGAGTGACTGAAGCTTTCTTT
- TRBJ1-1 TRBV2 CASSDGGTEAFF TGTGCCAGCAGTGACGGGGGCACTGAAGCTTTCTTT
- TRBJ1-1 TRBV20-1 CSAGQVEAFF TGCAGTGCTGGGCAGGTTGAAGCTTTCTTT
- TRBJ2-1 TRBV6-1 CASRPRGFSYNEQFF TGTGCCAGCAGGCCTAGGGGTTTTAGCTACAATGAGCAGTTCTTC
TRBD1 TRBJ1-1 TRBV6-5 CASSYDRASTEAFF TGTGCCAGCAGTTACGACAGGGCGAGCACTGAAGCTTTCTTT
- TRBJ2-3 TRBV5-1 CASSLAGWETDTQYF TGCGCCAGCAGCTTGGCAGGTTGGGAGACAGATACGCAGTATTTT
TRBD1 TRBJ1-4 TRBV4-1 CASSQTGGANEKLFF TGCGCCAGCAGCCAAACAGGGGGGGCTAATGAAAAACTGTTTTTT
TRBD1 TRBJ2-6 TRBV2 CARRTGESSGANVLTF TGTGCCAGGAGGACAGGGGAGAGCTCTGGGGCCAACGTCCTGACTTTC
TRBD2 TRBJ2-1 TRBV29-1 CSADGRAGGNEQFF TGCAGCGCTGACGGGAGAGCGGGGGGAAATGAGCAGTTCTTC
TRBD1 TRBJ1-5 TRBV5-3 CARNTGQEPYNQPQHF TGTGCCAGAAACACCGGACAGGAGCCGTACAATCAGCCCCAGCATTTT
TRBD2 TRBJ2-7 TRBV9 CASSAGGYEQYF TGTGCCAGCAGCGCCGGGGGGTACGAGCAGTACTTC
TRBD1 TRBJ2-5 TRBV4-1 CASSQGGGSARETQYF TGCGCCAGCAGCCAAGGAGGGGGCTCTGCCCGGGAGACCCAGTACTTC
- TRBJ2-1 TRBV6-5 CASRWEGASYNEQFF TGTGCCAGCAGGTGGGAAGGGGCATCCTACAATGAGCAGTTCTTC
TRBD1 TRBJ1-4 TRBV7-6 CASSVDREKEKLFF TGTGCCAGCAGCGTGGACAGGGAAAAAGAAAAACTGTTTTTT
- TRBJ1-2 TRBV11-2 CASSSGLFYGYTF TGTGCCAGCAGTTCGGGGTTGTTCTATGGCTACACCTTC
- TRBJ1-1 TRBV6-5 CASSPQGNTEAFF TGTGCCAGCAGTCCACAGGGGAACACTGAAGCTTTCTTT
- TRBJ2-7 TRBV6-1 CASSSDPRDTYEQYF TGTGCCAGCAGTAGTGACCCCCGGGACACCTACGAGCAGTACTTC
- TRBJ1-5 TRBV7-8 CASSSPSGASNQPQHF TGTGCCAGCAGCTCCCCCAGTGGAGCCAGCAATCAGCCCCAGCATTTT
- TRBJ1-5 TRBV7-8 CASSLRRQSNQPQHF TGTGCCAGCAGCTTAAGGAGACAGAGCAATCAGCCCCAGCATTTT
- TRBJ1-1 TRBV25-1 CASTRGWEIGTEAFF TGTGCCAGCACTCGGGGTTGGGAGATCGGCACTGAAGCTTTCTTT
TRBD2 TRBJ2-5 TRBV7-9 CASSFLTSGGQETQYF TGTGCCAGCAGCTTTTTGACTAGCGGGGGGCAAGAGACCCAGTACTTC
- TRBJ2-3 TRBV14 CASSQSMSRQYF TGTGCCAGCAGCCAATCTATGAGTCGTCAGTATTTT
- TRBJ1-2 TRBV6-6 CASSYDRASYGYTF TGTGCCAGCAGTTACGACAGAGCTAGCTATGGCTACACCTTC
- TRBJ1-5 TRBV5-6 CASSSGRQPQHF TGTGCCAGCAGTTCGGGAAGGCAGCCCCAGCATTTT
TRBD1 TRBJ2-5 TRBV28 CASKTGQETQYF TGTGCCAGCAAGACAGGGCAAGAGACCCAGTACTTC
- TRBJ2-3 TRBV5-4 CASPAGLNTDTQYF TGTGCCAGCCCCGCGGGTTTGAACACAGATACGCAGTATTTT
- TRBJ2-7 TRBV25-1 CASEALFNYEQYF TGTGCCAGCGAGGCCCTCTTCAACTACGAGCAGTACTTC